The 9 T cell receptor beta chains reported below all come from one sample, sequenced in a study of OX40 agonist ivuxolimab in advanced cancers. Assay: immunoSEQ multiplex PCR; the TCRdb copy retains only in-frame clones and omits some. Among over 90,000 clones listed, approximately 94% were seen once. Sequenced here: CD4+ or CD8+ T cells sorted from blood, sampled in a trial of the OX40 agonist ivuxolimab. These TCRs come from an adult with an advanced solid tumor such as melanoma, head and neck, liver or kidney cancer.

The rearrangement uses TRBV12-5 and TRBJ2-1; D is tentatively TRBD1 or TRBD2 (6 bases each). The germline V gene encodes CDR1 LGHNT and CDR2 FRNRAP. The CDR3 length is 12 residues. The ends were cut back, 0 bases at V and 14 bases at J, with 11 bases in the middle. In DNA form, the CDR3 reads TGTGCTAGTGGTTTGGTAGGGGGGAAGGAGTTCTTC. Protein sequence: CASGLVGGKEFF.

In this sample, this clone turned up once. The chain couples TRBV5-6 to TRBJ2-5, with D perhaps given as TRBD1 or TRBD2 (6 bases each). Germline V CDR1 and CDR2: SGHDT, YYEEEE. V shed 2 bases and J shed 7 bases, with 15 bases lying between them. The CDR3 is made up of 14 amino acids. For the CDR3, the DNA is TGTGCCAGCAGCTTAGGTCGGGGGCTAGGGACCCAGTACTTC. Its protein product is CASSLGRGLGTQYF.

This chain links TRBV9 with TRBJ2-7; TRBD2 matches 12 bases. The CDR3 is 15 residues long. The V segment lost 4 bases and the J segment 6 bases; nucleotides outside the gene matches: 8. Germline V CDR1 and CDR2: SGDLS, YYNGEE. CDR3 sequence reads: CASSTLAGGAGEQYF. CDR3 DNA sequence: TGTGCCAGCAGCACCCTAGCGGGAGGGGCAGGCGAGCAGTACTTC.

V gene TRBV27 combines with J gene TRBJ1-2; a weak D match, TRBD1 (5 bases). Per germline, CDR1 MNHEY and CDR2 SMNVEV (reference sequence). This CDR3 is built from 17 residues. Trimming shortened V by 2 bases and J by 8 bases, and 24 bases separated the two germline ends. CDR3 residues: CASSLRGVGDAIYGYTF. For the CDR3, the DNA is TGTGCCAGCAGTTTAAGGGGCGTCGGGGACGCGATTTACGGCTACACCTTC.

This rearrangement joins TRBV7-2 to TRBJ2-3; D possibly corresponds to TRBD2 (5 bases). The V and J ends lost 4 bases and 2 bases respectively, with 16 bases between them. Germline CDR1 and CDR2: SGHTA and FQGNSA. The CDR3 spans 16 residues. The CDR3 DNA follows: TGTGCCAGCAGCTCCCTCTGGGAGTACTACACAGATACGCAGTATTTT. Its protein is CASSSLWEYYTDTQYF.

V gene TRBV28 combines with J gene TRBJ2-2; 9 positions agree with TRBD1. V lost 6 bases, J lost 3 bases, and 5 bases stayed unmatched. This CDR3 is built from 15 residues. CDR1 and CDR2 (germline): MDHEN, SYDVKM. The CDR3 DNA reads TGTGCCAGCAGCTTGGACAGGGGCTACACCGGGGAGCTGTTTTTT. Its protein product is CASSLDRGYTGELFF. Together with reference TRBV28 and TRBJ2-2, the CDR3 gives the full variable domain: DVKVTQSSRYLVKRTGEKVFLECVQDMDHENMFWYRQDPGLGLRLIYFSYDVKMKEKGDIPEGYSVSREKKERFSLILESASTNQTSMYLCASSLDRGYTGELFFGEGSRLTVL.

Here the CDR3 DNA reads TGTGCCAGCAGCATCAGATTGAACACTGAAGCTTTCTTT. This sequence encodes CASSIRLNTEAFF. The V call is TRBV6-4, the J call TRBJ1-1; D ambiguous. Trimming took off 6 bases at V and 0 bases at J, with 8 bases between the two ends. CDR3 length equals 13 residues. CDR1 MRHNA and CDR2 SNTAGT come from the germline V gene.

The rearrangement joins TRBV2 to TRBJ1-2, with TRBD1 matching over 10 bases. Germline V gene data show CDR1 as SNHLY and CDR2 as FYNNEI. With V trimmed by 8 bases and J by 7 bases, 10 bases remained unmatched. This CDR3 has 14 residues. CDR3 DNA: TGTGCCAGCGAGACAGGGGGCTTCACTATTGGCTACACCTTC. Its translation: CASETGGFTIGYTF.

The CDR3 DNA sequence: TGCGCCAGCACCCTTTGGGGCGGACCCCTCAACACCGGGGAGCTGTTTTTT. It specifies CASTLWGGPLNTGELFF. V and J are TRBV5-1 and TRBJ2-2; D possibly corresponds to TRBD1 (5 bases). The CDR3 extends over 17 amino acids. V lost 6 bases and J lost 2, with 20 bases in between. Germline V lookup: CDR1 SGHRS, CDR2 YFSETQ.